A single sample gave rise to the 14 T cell receptor beta chains below, sequenced in a study of blood T cell repertoires in COVID-19 (dated by TCRdb to 2019 to 2021). Receptor amplification or capture employed the immunoSEQ multiplex PCR assay. TCRdb holds this immuneACCESS table with in-frame rearrangements only. Some clones are missing; in checked studies, unresolved V genes explain under half, and the rest has no known cause. The sample records roughly 120,000 clones, about 93% of which are singletons. Around 2.1% of the sample lies in the top ten. The sequenced material came from peripheral blood. Every receptor here comes from a man aged 50 to 59 with COVID-19, enrolled during active disease.

V and J are TRBV7-2 and TRBJ1-4; 7 nucleotides match TRBD1. The V gene's germline CDR1 is SGHTA and CDR2 FQGNSA. Losses at the gene ends were 5 bases for V and 6 bases for J; bases not matched to a gene: 9. The CDR3 contains 15 residues. The CDR3 DNA reads TGTGCCAGCAGCCCTCGGGAGGGGGCGTATGAAAAACTGTTTTTT. Protein: CASSPREGAYEKLFF. Full variable domain (missing parts from reference TRBV7-2 and TRBJ1-4): GAGVSQSPSNKVTEKGKDVELRCDPISGHTALYWYRQSLGQGLEFLIYFQGNSAPDKSGLPSDRFSAERTGGSVSTLTIQRTQQEDSAVYLCASSPREGAYEKLFFGSGTQLSVL.

The CDR3 region has the DNA TGCGCCAGCAGCCAACAAAACAGGGGCACTGAAGCTTTCTTT. It encodes CASSQQNRGTEAFF. The chain employs TRBV4-1 and TRBJ1-1; 7 nucleotides align to TRBD1. Germline CDR1 is MGHRA and CDR2 is YSYEKL. The CDR3 runs 14 residues. After removal of 2 bases from V and 4 bases from J, the junction contained 4 bases not matched to a gene.

The CDR3 coding sequence is TGTGCCAGCAGCTTAAGCTTGGAGGGACAGTCGCGCGGCTACACCTTC. Its protein is CASSLSLEGQSRGYTF. The V and J genes are TRBV11-2 and TRBJ1-2; 7 nucleotides align to TRBD1. The CDR3 has 16 amino acids. CDR1 and CDR2 from the germline V gene are SGHAT and FQNNGV. With 2 bases clipped from V and 8 bases from J, the junction kept 14 bases outside the gene matches.

This chain connects TRBV10-3 to TRBJ2-7; D might be TRBD2 (6 bases). The CDR3 runs 13 residues. Germline loops: CDR1 ENHRY, CDR2 SYGVKD. The V end lost 0 bases, the J end lost 6 bases, and 9 bases lay between the germline ends. CDR3 sequence: CAISESTGAEQYV. The CDR3 DNA sequence: TGTGCCATCAGTGAGTCTACGGGAGCCGAGCAGTACGTC.

This chain uses TRBV9 with TRBJ1-3, with TRBD1 identical over 7 bases. Germline V gives CDR1 SGDLS, CDR2 YYNGEE. The trim removed 0 bases at V and 0 bases at J, leaving 6 bases unmatched. This CDR3 contains 17 residues. CDR3 DNA: TGTGCCAGCAGCGTAGGGGGACAGTTACGCTCTGGAAACACCATATATTTT. It codes for CASSVGGQLRSGNTIYF. Full variable domain (outside the CDR3, taken from reference TRBV9 and TRBJ1-3): DSGVTQTPKHLITATGQRVTLRCSPRSGDLSVYWYQQSLDQGLQFLIQYYNGEERAKGNILERFSAQQFPDLHSELNLSSLELGDSALYFCASSVGGQLRSGNTIYFGEGSWLTVV.

The CDR3 reads CASSAGTGNNQPQHF. As DNA, the CDR3 is TGTGCCAGCAGCGCCGGGACAGGGAACAATCAGCCCCAGCATTTT. The rearrangement links TRBV9 to TRBJ1-5; TRBD1 aligns across 9 bases. Trimming removed 3 bases from V and 3 bases from J; junction bases left unmatched: 4. CDR3 length: 15 residues. Germline V gene lookup returns CDR1 SGDLS and CDR2 YYNGEE.

The chain recombines TRBV6-2 or TRBV6-3 with TRBJ1-2; possible D gene TRBD1, 5 bases. The CDR3 has 12 residues. The V gene's germline CDR1 is MNHEY and CDR2 SVGEGT. Trimming stripped 5 bases from V and 7 bases from J, with 11 bases between. CDR3 sequence: CASSRGDRGYTF. The CDR3, as DNA: TGTGCCAGCAGTCGGGGGGATCGTGGCTACACCTTC.

The CDR3 sequence: CASGLVLDRITEAFF. CDR3 coding DNA: TGTGCTAGTGGTTTGGTACTGGACAGGATCACTGAAGCTTTCTTT. The J gene is TRBJ1-1, the V gene TRBV12-5; 7 positions agree with TRBD1. J was trimmed by 4 bases and V by 0 bases; bases with no gene match: 5. The CDR3 totals 15 residues. The germline gives CDR1 LGHNT, CDR2 FRNRAP.

This sequence joins TRBV10-3 and TRBJ1-4; 7 positions agree with TRBD1. The CDR3 consists of 16 residues. The trim removed 5 bases at V and 0 bases at J, leaving 6 bases unmatched. The germline gives CDR1 ENHRY, CDR2 SYGVKD. The CDR3 coding sequence is TGTGCCATCAGTCTTACAGGGGATACAACTAATGAAAAACTGTTTTTT. Translation gives CAISLTGDTTNEKLFF.

The J gene is TRBJ2-1, the V gene TRBV7-9, with TRBD2 identical over 9 bases. The J segment lost 6 bases and the V segment lost 5 bases, leaving 11 bases of the junction unmatched. Germline CDR1 is SEHNR and CDR2 is FQNEAQ (reference sequence). This CDR3 contains 16 residues. The CDR3 region has the DNA TGTGCCAGCAGCGCCTTACTAGCGGGCCGACTCAATGAGCAGTTCTTC. Translated, it gives CASSALLAGRLNEQFF.

The chain uses TRBV7-2 and TRBJ1-5, with TRBD1 identical over 7 bases. In germline, CDR1 is SGHTA, CDR2 FQGNSA. V gave up 1 base and J gave up 9 bases; unmatched junction bases: 3. The CDR3 runs to 13 residues. The CDR3 DNA reads as TGTGCCAGCAGCTTAGAGGGGGCAAGGCCCCAGCATTTT. This sequence encodes CASSLEGARPQHF.

The chain employs TRBV5-4 and TRBJ2-5; D is perhaps TRBD1 (5 bases). The CDR3 sequence is 13 residues long. Germline V gives CDR1 SGHNT, CDR2 YYREEE (reference sequence). V dropped 6 bases and J dropped 0 bases, with 9 bases sitting between them. This CDR3 is CASNRLDQETQYF. The CDR3 nucleotides read TGTGCCAGCAACAGGCTCGACCAAGAGACCCAGTACTTC.

The V gene is TRBV5-6, the J gene TRBJ2-1, with D unresolved. V shed 4 bases and J shed 0 bases, with 5 bases lying between them. This CDR3 is built from 13 residues. Germline V CDR1 and CDR2: SGHDT, YYEEEE. The CDR3 DNA follows: TGTGCCAGCAGCCGGAGCTCCTACAATGAGCAGTTCTTC. Encoded protein: CASSRSSYNEQFF.

About this clone: Other DNA sequences from this sample encode an identical CDR3 as well. The V call is TRBV9, the J call TRBJ1-6, with D perhaps matching TRBD1 (5 bases). Germline CDR1 reads SGDLS; CDR2 reads YYNGEE. The germline V and J ends were trimmed by 2 bases and 10 bases, with 7 bases remaining between them. The CDR3 covers 12 residues. CDR3: CASSVGGSPLHF. CDR3 nucleotides: TGTGCCAGCAGCGTGGGGGGATCACCCCTCCACTTT.